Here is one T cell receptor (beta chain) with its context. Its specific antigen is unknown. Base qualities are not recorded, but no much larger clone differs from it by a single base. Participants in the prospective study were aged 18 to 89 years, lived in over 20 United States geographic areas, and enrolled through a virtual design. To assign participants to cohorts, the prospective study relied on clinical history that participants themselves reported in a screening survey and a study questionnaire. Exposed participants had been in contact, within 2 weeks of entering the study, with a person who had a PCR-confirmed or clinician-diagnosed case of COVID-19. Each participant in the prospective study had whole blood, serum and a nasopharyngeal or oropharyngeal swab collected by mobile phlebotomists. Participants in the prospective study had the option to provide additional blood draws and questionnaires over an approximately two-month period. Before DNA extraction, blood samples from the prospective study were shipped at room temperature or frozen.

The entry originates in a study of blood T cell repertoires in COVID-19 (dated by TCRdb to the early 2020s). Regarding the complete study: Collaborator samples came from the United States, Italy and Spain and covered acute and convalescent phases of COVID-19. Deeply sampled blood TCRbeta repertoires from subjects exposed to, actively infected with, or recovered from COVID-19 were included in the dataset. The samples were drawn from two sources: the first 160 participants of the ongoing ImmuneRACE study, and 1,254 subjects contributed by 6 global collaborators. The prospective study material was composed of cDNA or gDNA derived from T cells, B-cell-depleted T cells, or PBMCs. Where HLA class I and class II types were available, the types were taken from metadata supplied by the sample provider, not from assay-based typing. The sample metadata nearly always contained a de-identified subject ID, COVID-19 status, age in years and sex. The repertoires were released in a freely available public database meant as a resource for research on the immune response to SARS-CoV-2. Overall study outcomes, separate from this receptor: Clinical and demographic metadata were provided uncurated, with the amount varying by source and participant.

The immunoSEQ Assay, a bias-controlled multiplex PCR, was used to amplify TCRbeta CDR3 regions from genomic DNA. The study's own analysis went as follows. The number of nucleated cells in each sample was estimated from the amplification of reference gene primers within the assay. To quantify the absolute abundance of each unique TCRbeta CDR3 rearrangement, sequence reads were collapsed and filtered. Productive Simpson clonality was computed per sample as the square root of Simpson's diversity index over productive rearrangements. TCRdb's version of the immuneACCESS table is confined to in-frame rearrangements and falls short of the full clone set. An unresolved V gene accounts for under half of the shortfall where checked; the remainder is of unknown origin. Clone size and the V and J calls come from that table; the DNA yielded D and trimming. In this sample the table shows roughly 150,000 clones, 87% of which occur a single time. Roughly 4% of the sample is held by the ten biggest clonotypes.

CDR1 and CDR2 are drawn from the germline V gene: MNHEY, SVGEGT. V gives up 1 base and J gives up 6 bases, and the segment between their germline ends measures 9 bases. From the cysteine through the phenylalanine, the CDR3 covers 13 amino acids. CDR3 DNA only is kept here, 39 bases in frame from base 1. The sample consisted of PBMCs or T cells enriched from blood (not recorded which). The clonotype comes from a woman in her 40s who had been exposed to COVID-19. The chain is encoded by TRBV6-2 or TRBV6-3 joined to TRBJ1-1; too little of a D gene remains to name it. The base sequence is TGTGCCAGCAGTTACTTCCGGTCCGCTGAAGCTTTCTTT. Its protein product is CASSYFRSAEAFF.